This TCR beta chain was sequenced for a study of blood T cell repertoires in COVID-19. Repertoires were generated with immunoSEQ multiplex PCR, while TCRdb's copy carries only in-frame clones and drops some. The sample consists of approximately 170,000 clones, less than 80% of them appearing once. In its sample, this clone was seen many times. The CDR3 extends over 15 amino acids. Deletions cut 2 bases from V and 8 bases from J, with 15 bases between. Germline V lookup: CDR1 MNHNS, CDR2 SASEGT. The TCR sequence derives from a woman in her seventies in a cohort exposed to, infected with or recovered from COVID-19 (not recorded which). The genes are TRBV6-1 and TRBJ1-4; tentative D call: TRBD1 (6 bases). The sample comprised PBMCs or T cells enriched from blood (not recorded which). The CDR3 region is CASSELRGNQEKLFF. The CDR3 coding sequence is TGTGCCAGCAGTGAATTAAGGGGGAACCAAGAAAAACTGTTTTTT.